These 30 T cell receptor beta chains share one sample of origin, sequenced in a study of blood T cell repertoires in COVID-19. TCRdb's table, derived via immunoSEQ multiplex PCR, lists solely in-frame clones and lacks some. Of under 200,000 clones detected, roughly 86% appear once; the ten largest clones hold 0.99%. Sample: peripheral blood. The receptors come from a man younger than 35 with acute or convalescent COVID-19.

The chain couples TRBV6-6 to TRBJ1-1; 7 nucleotides line up with TRBD1. The CDR3 covers 14 residues. Trimming took 5 bases from V and 0 from J; bases not matched to a gene: 3. Germline CDR1 is MNHNY and CDR2 is SVGAGI (reference sequence). The DNA for the CDR3 is TGTGCCAGCAGTGCTACAGGGGTGAACACTGAAGCTTTCTTT. Translated: CASSATGVNTEAFF.

In its sample, this clone was seen a few times. J is TRBJ1-1 and V is TRBV12-3 or TRBV12-4, with 9 bases matching TRBD1. This CDR3 contains 13 residues. With 5 bases clipped from V and 4 bases from J, the junction kept 2 bases outside the gene matches. The DNA of the CDR3 is TGTGCCAGCAGTGTGGGACAGGGCACTGAAGCTTTCTTT. Translating gives CASSVGQGTEAFF.

V usage is TRBV7-9 and J usage is TRBJ2-4, with 9 bases aligning to TRBD1. The length of the CDR3 is 16 residues. The J segment lost 8 bases and the V segment lost 1 base, leaving 9 bases of the junction unmatched. In germline, CDR1 is SEHNR, CDR2 FQNEAQ (reference sequence). CDR3 DNA: TGTGCCAGCAGCTTAGTCAGGACAGGGGACCAAGACATTCAGTACTTC. Its translation is CASSLVRTGDQDIQYF.

This chain uses TRBV2 with TRBJ2-7, with D perhaps matching TRBD2 (6 bases). CDR3 size: 15 residues. Germline CDR1 is SNHLY and CDR2 is FYNNEI. V lost 8 bases and J 2 bases, leaving 19 bases between the germline ends. The chain's CDR3 is CASRGAVWAAYEQYF. In DNA, the CDR3 is TGTGCCAGCCGCGGGGCGGTCTGGGCGGCCTACGAGCAGTACTTC.

This chain links TRBV5-5 with TRBJ2-3, with 10 bases matching TRBD1. V gave up 4 bases and J gave up 5 bases; unmatched junction bases: 10. The CDR3 is 16 residues long. CDR1 SGHKS and CDR2 YYEKEE come from the germline V gene (reference sequence). The CDR3 coding sequence is TGTGCCAGCAGCCATGGGTTAGGACAGGGGGAAGATACGCAGTATTTT. Protein: CASSHGLGQGEDTQYF.

On this clone: One end of the junction does not line up with germline, which may come from a read error. This chain links TRBV3-1 (or the pseudogene TRBV3-2) with TRBJ2-3; D may be TRBD2 (7 bases). This CDR3 is 16 amino acids long. CDR1 is LGHDT and CDR2 is YNNKEL in the germline V gene (reference sequence). The CDR3 nucleotides are TGTGCCAGCAGGCAAGGAGGGGGGGTGGGCACAGATACGCAGTATTTT. This encodes CASRQGGGVGTDTQYF.

The gene calls are TRBV20-1 and TRBJ1-1; D uncertain. The CDR3 has 11 amino acids. CDR1 DFQATT and CDR2 SNEGSKA come from the germline V gene (reference sequence). V was shortened by 0 bases and J by 6 bases, with 5 bases between the two germline ends. In DNA, the CDR3 is TGCAGTGCTAGAGAACACCCTGAAGCTTTCTTT. Amino acid sequence: CSAREHPEAFF.

The chain links TRBV2 to TRBJ2-1; 8 bases line up with TRBD1. This CDR3 region has 17 residues. The trim removed 3 bases at V and 0 bases at J, leaving 7 bases unmatched. The germline gives CDR1 SNHLY, CDR2 FYNNEI. In DNA form, the CDR3 reads TGTGCCAGCAGTGACCGGGACAGGCAAAGCTCCTACAATGAGCAGTTCTTC. This sequence encodes CASSDRDRQSSYNEQFF.

The V gene is TRBV4-2, the J gene TRBJ2-5; D possibly corresponds to TRBD2 (5 bases). V was cut by 0 bases and J by 5 bases, with 16 bases left in between. From germline, CDR1 is LGHNA and CDR2 YNFKEQ. This CDR3 contains 16 residues. This CDR3 is CASSQDATGGSETQYF. The CDR3 DNA follows: TGTGCCAGCAGCCAAGATGCTACCGGCGGGTCGGAGACCCAGTACTTC.

The gene calls are TRBV28 and TRBJ1-4; 7 bases agree with TRBD1. The CDR3 totals 13 residues. Germline V lookup: CDR1 MDHEN, CDR2 SYDVKM. V trimming: 8 bases; J trimming: 6 bases; junction bases outside the gene matches: 6. For the CDR3, the DNA is TGTGCCAGCCTTGAAGACAGGGATGAAAAACTGTTTTTT. Translating gives CASLEDRDEKLFF.

The gene calls are TRBV5-8 and TRBJ1-5; D is perhaps TRBD1 (5 bases). Germline V gene sequence: CDR1 SGHTS, CDR2 YDEGEE. The V end was cut by 0 bases, the J end by 5 bases, with 9 bases between. CDR3 size: 14 residues. This chain's CDR3 is CASSLAGGYQPQHF. CDR3 DNA: TGTGCCAGCAGCTTGGCCGGGGGATATCAGCCCCAGCATTTT.

This clone was detected only once. The rearrangement uses TRBV4-1 and TRBJ1-1; TRBD1 aligns across 10 bases. The CDR3 consists of 16 residues. V lost 3 bases, J lost 0 bases, and 4 bases stayed unmatched. Germline V gene sequence: CDR1 MGHRA, CDR2 YSYEKL. CDR3 DNA sequence: TGCGCCAGCAGCCAGACAGGGGGCGCGTTGAACACTGAAGCTTTCTTT. Encoded protein: CASSQTGGALNTEAFF.

The chain combines TRBV10-3 with TRBJ1-4; 9 bases agree with TRBD1. Per germline, CDR1 ENHRY and CDR2 SYGVKD. Trimming took 2 bases from V and 6 from J; bases not matched to a gene: 4. The CDR3 loop spans 15 amino acids. Here the CDR3 DNA reads TGTGCCATCAGTGAGGGGGACAGGGATTATGAAAAACTGTTTTTT. Translating gives CAISEGDRDYEKLFF.

V and J are TRBV14 and TRBJ1-2; TRBD1 is a possible D gene (5 bases). Trimming took 0 bases from V and 8 from J, leaving 13 bases between them. CDR3 size: 14 residues. CDR1 is SGHDN, CDR2 FVKESK, per germline. Here the CDR3 reads CASSQDSGRRGYTF. CDR3 nucleotide sequence: TGTGCCAGCAGCCAAGACTCAGGGAGGAGAGGCTACACCTTC. The whole variable domain, filled in from reference TRBV14 and TRBJ1-2, reads EAGVTQFPSHSVIEKGQTVTLRCDPISGHDNLYWYRRVMGKEIKFLLHFVKESKQDESGMPNNRFLAERTGGTYSTLKVQPAELEDSGVYFCASSQDSGRRGYTFGSGTRLTVV.

V usage is TRBV30 and J usage is TRBJ1-1; D unresolved. Germline V CDR1 and CDR2: GTSNPN, SVGIG (reference sequence). V was shortened by 0 bases and J by 4 bases, with 15 bases between the two germline ends. CDR3 length equals 15 residues. The CDR3 region is CAWSVGRGKGTEAFF. CDR3 in DNA: TGTGCCTGGAGTGTAGGAAGAGGGAAGGGCACTGAAGCTTTCTTT.

The chain is built from TRBV7-9 and TRBJ2-7; D remains ambiguous. The CDR3 has 15 residues. V was shortened by 1 base and J by 4 bases, with 14 bases between the two germline ends. Germline V CDR1 and CDR2: SEHNR, FQNEAQ (reference sequence). Here the CDR3 DNA reads TGTGCCAGCAGCTTAGGGGCTGGGCATTCGTACGAGCAGTACTTC. This codes for CASSLGAGHSYEQYF.

V is TRBV24-1 and J is TRBJ1-5; possible D gene TRBD1, 5 bases. Trimming took 4 bases from V and 7 from J, leaving 13 bases between them. Germline V gene data show CDR1 as KGHDR and CDR2 as SFDVKD. The CDR3 is made up of 14 amino acids. CDR3 sequence (DNA): TGTGCCACCAGTGAAACAGGTTTTGGGCAGCCCCAGCATTTT. It yields the protein CATSETGFGQPQHF.

J is TRBJ2-7 and V is TRBV30; a weak D match, TRBD1 (6 bases). Trimming took 8 bases from V and 6 from J, leaving 17 bases between them. Germline V CDR1 and CDR2: GTSNPN, SVGIG (reference sequence). The CDR3 totals 12 residues. CDR3 loop: CAGGPTVGEQYV. The CDR3, as DNA: TGTGCCGGGGGCCCAACAGTGGGCGAGCAGTACGTC.

The V call is TRBV12-3 or TRBV12-4, the J call TRBJ1-2; D may be TRBD1 (6 bases). V was clipped by 7 bases and J by 8 bases, with 14 bases between them. The CDR3 has 12 residues. CDR3 DNA: TGTGCCAGCACCCAGGGGATCGGAGGCTACACCTTC. Protein: CASTQGIGGYTF.

V and J are TRBV7-2 and TRBJ1-2; no firm D call. CDR1 SGHTA and CDR2 FQGNSA come from the germline V gene. This CDR3 has 12 residues. V shed 5 bases and J shed 8 bases, with 12 bases lying between them. CDR3 bases: TGTGCCAGCAGCCTGGAGGTTTTGGGCTACACCTTC. Amino acid sequence: CASSLEVLGYTF.

This chain connects TRBV25-1 to TRBJ2-2; D might be TRBD2 (5 bases). This CDR3 has 12 residues. V lost 7 bases and J lost 6, with 9 bases in between. Per the germline V gene, CDR1 is MGHDK and CDR2 is SYGVNS. CDR3 sequence: CASTKGAGELFF. The CDR3 bases are TGTGCCAGCACTAAGGGAGCCGGGGAGCTGTTTTTT.

V is TRBV11-2 and J is TRBJ1-1, with D possibly matching TRBD1 (5 bases). Trimming took off 5 bases at V and 1 base at J, with 11 bases between the two ends. This CDR3 comprises 14 residues. Germline CDR1 and CDR2: SGHAT and FQNNGV. The CDR3 is CASSPDTPNTEAFF. The CDR3 region has the DNA TGTGCCAGCAGCCCGGACACCCCGAACACTGAAGCTTTCTTT.

V gene TRBV19 combines with J gene TRBJ1-3; D is undetermined. The CDR3 sequence is 16 residues long. Deletions cut 0 bases from V and 0 bases from J, with 9 bases between. Germline CDR1 is LNHDA and CDR2 is SQIVND (reference sequence). The chain's CDR3 is CASSIDYSLSGNTIYF. CDR3 nucleotides: TGTGCCAGTAGTATAGATTACAGCCTCTCTGGAAACACCATATATTTT.

This clone came up once. The gene calls are TRBV6-5 and TRBJ1-6, with 10 bases identical to TRBD1. The J segment lost 7 bases and the V segment lost 1 base, leaving 1 base of the junction unmatched. The length of the CDR3 is 15 residues. Per the germline V gene, CDR1 is MNHEY and CDR2 is SVGAGI. The CDR3 nucleotides are TGTGCCAGCAGTTACTTGGGACAGGGGAATTCACCCCTCCACTTT. As protein: CASSYLGQGNSPLHF.

The chain uses TRBV30 and TRBJ1-2, with D hard to call. This CDR3 comprises 16 residues. The V end was cut by 2 bases, the J end by 3 bases, with 19 bases between. Germline V lookup: CDR1 GTSNPN, CDR2 SVGIG (reference sequence). CDR3 sequence reads: CAWSTPPGGGHYGYTF. The CDR3 DNA reads TGTGCCTGGAGTACCCCCCCCGGCGGTGGTCACTATGGCTACACCTTC.

The genes are TRBV4-1 and TRBJ1-4, with unresolved D. Trimming stripped 5 bases from V and 7 bases from J, with 14 bases between. The CDR3 extends over 14 amino acids. The germline gives CDR1 MGHRA, CDR2 YSYEKL. The CDR3 DNA sequence: TGCGCCAGCAGCGAGACACAAACTCCTGAAAAACTGTTTTTT. This codes for CASSETQTPEKLFF.

The rearrangement joins TRBV5-6 to TRBJ1-6; TRBD1 aligns across 9 bases. The V and J ends lost 1 base and 8 bases, in that order; junction bases with no gene match: 1. The germline CDR1 and CDR2 sequences are SGHDT and YYEEEE. CDR3 size: 14 residues. The CDR3 sequence is CASSLWDRDSPLHF. CDR3 nucleotide sequence: TGTGCCAGCAGCTTGTGGGACAGGGATTCACCCCTCCACTTT.

This clone was counted once. The rearrangement joins TRBV30 to TRBJ1-2; D uncertain. Germline-derived CDR1 and CDR2 are GTSNPN and SVGIG (reference sequence). The CDR3 covers 15 residues. With 4 bases removed from V and 4 bases from J, the gap between germline ends came to 19 bases. The CDR3 reads CAWTKSTGNFYGYTF. For the CDR3, the DNA is TGTGCCTGGACCAAGTCGACCGGGAATTTCTATGGCTACACCTTC.

This clone appeared once. J is TRBJ1-4 and V is TRBV5-5; D gene ambiguous. Germline V lookup: CDR1 SGHKS, CDR2 YYEKEE (reference sequence). The CDR3 is 15 residues long. The ends were cut back, 0 bases at V and 7 bases at J, with 13 bases in the middle. The CDR3 nucleotides are TGTGCCAGCAGCTTGGTACGAGCAACTGGTGAAAAACTGTTTTTT. It yields the protein CASSLVRATGEKLFF.

The chain employs TRBV19 and TRBJ1-5, with 7 bases lining up with TRBD1. The germline V gene encodes CDR1 LNHDA and CDR2 SQIVND (reference sequence). The CDR3 is made up of 17 amino acids. Unmatched junction bases numbered 9, after V lost 2 bases and J lost 2 bases. This chain's CDR3 is CASSIYAGGRGNQPQHF. DNA for the CDR3: TGTGCCAGTAGTATATACGCAGGGGGAAGAGGCAATCAGCCCCAGCATTTT.